Listed below are T cell receptor beta chains from one sample, sequenced in a study of T cells in localized non-small cell lung cancer. Method: immunoSEQ multiplex PCR; TCRdb's copy keeps in-frame clones and lacks some. The repertoire holds about 700 clones, with 25% to 35% as singletons. The specimen was normal lung tissue next to the tumor, collected before any cancer treatment. These receptors originate from a man between 35 and 75 years old with stage III lung adenocarcinoma. CDR3s include the opening cysteine and the closing phenylalanine or tryptophan. D genes are given only for firm matches. The size field is filled for only some rows; it gives once, few, many or a size class.

v_call	d_call	j_call	clone_size	cdr3_nt	cdr3_aa
TRBV29-1	-	TRBJ2-3	-	TGCAGCGTGCGAAGGGGGGTTGGTGGGGATACGCAGTATTTT	CSVRRGVGGDTQYF
TRBV6-8	-	TRBJ2-5	medium-sized	TGTGCCAGCAGTTACGGCAGGACGGAGACCCAGTACTTC	CASSYGRTETQYF
TRBV11-3	-	TRBJ2-7	-	TGTGCCAGCAGCTTAGTCAACACAGGGACTGTTGGGGAGCAGTACTTC	CASSLVNTGTVGEQYF
TRBV15	TRBD1	TRBJ1-4	large	TGTGCCACCAGCAGAGAGACAGGGGCGGCTGAAAAACTGTTTTTT	CATSRETGAAEKLFF
TRBV19	TRBD2	TRBJ2-7	few	TGTGCCAGTAGTGCCGGGACTAGCGGGACCTACGAGCAGTACTTC	CASSAGTSGTYEQYF
TRBV28	TRBD1	TRBJ1-5	-	TGTGCCAGCAGTCAGGGACAGGGGAGCAATCAGCCCCAGCATTTT	CASSQGQGSNQPQHF
TRBV28	TRBD1	TRBJ2-7	-	TGTGCCAGCAGCATAACTGGTCAGGGGACAGGGGTCGGAGAGCAGTACTTC	CASSITGQGTGVGEQYF
TRBV18	-	TRBJ1-1	-	TGTGCCAGCTCACCCCCTTCGGGCGCGGGAGCTTTCTTT	CASSPPSGAGAFF
TRBV6-8	-	TRBJ1-5	large	TGTGCCAGCAGCACGGTCGATCAGCCCCAGCATTTT	CASSTVDQPQHF
TRBV6-8	TRBD1	TRBJ1-5	-	TGTGCCAGCAGTTCCGGGACAGGGGGCGGTCAGCCCCAGCATTTT	CASSSGTGGGQPQHF
TRBV10-1	-	TRBJ2-7	once	TGCGCCAGCAGTGAAGGTTCGGGACGGGACCGCTCCTACGAGCAGTACTTC	CASSEGSGRDRSYEQYF
TRBV15	-	TRBJ2-7	-	TGTGCCACCAGCAGGCTTACAGGGAGCTACGAGCAGTACTTC	CATSRLTGSYEQYF
TRBV29-1	-	TRBJ1-1	-	TGCAGCGTTGTTATAGCTTCGGGGCTCATGAACACTGAAGCTTTCTTT	CSVVIASGLMNTEAFF
TRBV6-8	-	TRBJ1-1	large	TGTGCCAGCAGTTACTCGGTTGGTAGGGAGGGTAACACTGAAGCTTTCTTT	CASSYSVGREGNTEAFF
TRBV6-8	TRBD1	TRBJ1-4	large	TGTGCCAGCAGTTTAATTCGGGGACAGGGAGCTAATGAAAAACTGTTTTTT	CASSLIRGQGANEKLFF
TRBV6-8	-	TRBJ1-1	large	TGTGCCAGCATCTTTACTCCCCTGGGGACTGAAGCTTTCTTT	CASIFTPLGTEAFF
TRBV27	-	TRBJ2-1	-	TGTGCCAGCAGTTTATCCGGAGAACCCTACAATGAGCAGTTCTTC	CASSLSGEPYNEQFF
TRBV28	-	TRBJ2-7	-	TGTGCCAGCACCCCGCCCGAAAGAAACTCCTACGAGCAGTACTTC	CASTPPERNSYEQYF
TRBV28	-	TRBJ1-3	few	TGTGCCAGCAGTGCCGCCCAGGGGGGAAACACCATATATTTT	CASSAAQGGNTIYF
TRBV25-1	TRBD1	TRBJ2-2	-	TGTGCCAGCAGTGGGGACAGGGCCACCGGGGAGCTGTTTTTT	CASSGDRATGELFF
TRBV28	-	TRBJ2-2	once	TGTGCCAGCAGTTCGGCCAGGGCCTACGCCGGGGAGCTGTTTTTT	CASSSARAYAGELFF
TRBV1	-	TRBJ1-3	-	TGCGCCAGCAGTCGAGAGACAGGGGTCTCTGGAAACACCATATATTTT	CASSRETGVSGNTIYF
TRBV11-3	-	TRBJ2-3	few	TGTGCCAGCAGCTCCACACCCCGCCCCCCTGCCGATACGCAGTATTTT	CASSSTPRPPADTQYF
TRBV11-3	-	TRBJ1-4	few	TGTGCCAGCAGCTTAGTTCTAGGTGCCGCGGGAAAACTGTTTTTT	CASSLVLGAAGKLFF
TRBV2	-	TRBJ2-3	-	TGTGCCACCACCTCCCTCGCAGATACGCAGTATTTT	CATTSLADTQYF